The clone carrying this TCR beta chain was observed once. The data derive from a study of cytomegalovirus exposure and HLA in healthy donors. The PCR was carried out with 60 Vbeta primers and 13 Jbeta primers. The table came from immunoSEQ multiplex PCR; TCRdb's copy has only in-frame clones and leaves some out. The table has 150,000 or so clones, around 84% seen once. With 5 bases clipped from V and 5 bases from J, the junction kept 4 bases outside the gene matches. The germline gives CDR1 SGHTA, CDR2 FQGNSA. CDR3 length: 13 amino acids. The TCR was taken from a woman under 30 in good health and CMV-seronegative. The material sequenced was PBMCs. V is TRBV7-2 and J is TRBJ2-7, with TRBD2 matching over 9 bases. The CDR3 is CASSGRGGDEQYF. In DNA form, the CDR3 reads TGTGCCAGCAGCGGCCGCGGGGGGGACGAGCAGTACTTC.